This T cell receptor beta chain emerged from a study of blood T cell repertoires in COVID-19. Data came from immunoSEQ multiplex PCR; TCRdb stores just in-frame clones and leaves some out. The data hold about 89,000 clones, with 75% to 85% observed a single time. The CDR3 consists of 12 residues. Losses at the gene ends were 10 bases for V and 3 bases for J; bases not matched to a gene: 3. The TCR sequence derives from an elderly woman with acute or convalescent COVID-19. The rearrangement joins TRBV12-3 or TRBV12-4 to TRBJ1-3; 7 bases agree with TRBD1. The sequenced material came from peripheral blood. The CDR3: CANYRGGNTIYF. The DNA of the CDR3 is TGTGCCAACTACAGGGGTGGAAACACCATATATTTT.